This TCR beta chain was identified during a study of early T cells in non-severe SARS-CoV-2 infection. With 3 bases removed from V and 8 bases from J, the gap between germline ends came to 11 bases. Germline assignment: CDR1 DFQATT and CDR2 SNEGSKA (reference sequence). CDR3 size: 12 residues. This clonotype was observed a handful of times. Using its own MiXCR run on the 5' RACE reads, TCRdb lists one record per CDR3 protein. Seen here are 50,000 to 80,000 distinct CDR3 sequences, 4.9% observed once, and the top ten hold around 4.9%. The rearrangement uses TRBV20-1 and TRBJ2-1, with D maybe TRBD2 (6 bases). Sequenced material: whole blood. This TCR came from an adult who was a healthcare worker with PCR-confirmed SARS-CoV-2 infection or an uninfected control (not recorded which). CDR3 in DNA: TGCAGTGCTAGCCTAGCGCGCGATGAGCAGTTCTTC. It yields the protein CSASLARDEQFF.